A single TCR beta chain is shown here with its context. This entry comes from a study of CD8+ T cells in alopecia areata. Reverse transcription of extracted RNA yielded cDNA, which provided the sequencing template. Only in-frame clones appear in the TCRdb table, and some are missing; sequencing was by immunoSEQ multiplex PCR. The sample has 150,000 to 200,000 clones, about 60% seen once. CDR1 and CDR2 from the germline V gene are MGHRA and YSYEKL. V lost 2 bases, J lost 7 bases, and 5 bases lay in between. The CDR3 has 11 amino acids. The sample's treatment: oral pan-JAK inhibitor, 5-10 mg twice daily. In alopecia areata patients, both lesional scalp punch biopsies and peripheral blood were collected.

The chain joins TRBV4-1 to TRBJ2-5, with D possibly TRBD1 on 5 matching bases. The source of this sequence is a human donor with alopecia areata. The sequences come from CD8+ T cells sorted from blood, collected at week 24, from a patient treated with tofacitinib. The CDR3 DNA is TGCGCCAGCAGCCAACAGGGGACCCAGTACTTC. This encodes CASSQQGTQYF.